A single sample is the source of the 21 T cell receptor beta chains below, sequenced in a study of somatic mutations in cytotoxic T cells in rheumatoid arthritis. TCRdb's table, derived via immunoSEQ multiplex PCR, lists solely in-frame clones and lacks some. The table lists about 16,000 clones, around 80% of them singletons. Sequences were obtained from CD8+ T cells sorted from blood. The receptors originated from an adult with rheumatoid arthritis.

The CDR3 nucleotides are TGTGCCACCCAGCAGTCTAGCGGGGTGAAAGAGACCCAGTACTTC. As protein: CATQQSSGVKETQYF. The V gene is TRBV4-2, the J gene TRBJ2-5, with 9 bases fitting TRBD2. The ends lost 10 bases at V and 3 bases at J; junction bases unmatched: 12. Germline V gives CDR1 LGHNA, CDR2 YNFKEQ. CDR3 length equals 15 residues.

The J gene is TRBJ2-1, the V gene TRBV7-9, with a tentative D call TRBD2 (5 bases). With 1 base removed from V and 1 base from J, the gap between germline ends came to 8 bases. Germline V gene data show CDR1 as SEHNR and CDR2 as FQNEAQ (reference sequence). This CDR3 is built from 15 residues. The CDR3 loop reads CASSLVTGSYNEQFF. CDR3 DNA: TGTGCCAGCAGCTTAGTCACGGGGTCCTACAATGAGCAGTTCTTC.

The chain combines TRBV4-2 with TRBJ2-5; 11 positions match TRBD2. Germline loops: CDR1 LGHNA, CDR2 YNFKEQ. Unmatched junction bases numbered 3, after V lost 4 bases and J lost 2 bases. The CDR3 runs to 15 residues. CDR3 loop: CASSRGTSGQETQYF. In DNA form, the CDR3 reads TGTGCCAGCAGCCGGGGGACTAGCGGTCAAGAGACCCAGTACTTC.

The rearrangement joins TRBV7-9 to TRBJ1-2, with 10 bases that match TRBD1. Germline CDR1 and CDR2: SEHNR and FQNEAQ (reference sequence). V trimming: 5 bases; J trimming: 6 bases; junction bases outside the gene matches: 3. There are 13 residues in the CDR3. The CDR3 region has the DNA TGTGCCAGCAGCGCGGACAGGGGGAATGGCTACACCTTC. Translation gives CASSADRGNGYTF.

This chain connects TRBV9 to TRBJ2-7; the D is unclear. The CDR3 has 16 residues. Trimming stripped 3 bases from V and 3 bases from J, with 19 bases between. Germline lookup yields CDR1 SGDLS and CDR2 YYNGEE. The CDR3 is CASSDRDGGYLYEQYF. The CDR3 coding sequence is TGTGCCAGCAGCGACCGAGACGGTGGGTACCTCTACGAGCAGTACTTC.

V is TRBV5-6 and J is TRBJ1-2; D perhaps matches TRBD1 (6 bases). This CDR3 region has 13 residues. Germline values: CDR1 SGHDT, CDR2 YYEEEE. With 2 bases removed from V and 7 bases from J, the gap between germline ends came to 12 bases. CDR3 nucleotides: TGTGCCAGCAGCTTACCACAGGGAACTGGCTACACCTTC. This translates into CASSLPQGTGYTF.

This clone appeared a single time. The chain has TRBV5-1 and TRBJ2-1; the match to TRBD2 covers 15 bases. CDR3 length equals 19 residues. The trim removed 6 bases at V and 1 base at J, leaving 11 bases unmatched. Per germline, CDR1 SGHRS and CDR2 YFSETQ. The CDR3 DNA follows: TGCGCCAGCACACCGGGGGGGACTAGCGGGGGGTTTTCCTACAATGAGCAGTTCTTC. Protein product: CASTPGGTSGGFSYNEQFF.

The V call is TRBV7-2, the J call TRBJ2-7; D remains ambiguous. The CDR3 covers 12 residues. In germline, CDR1 is SGHTA, CDR2 FQGNSA. V was shortened by 4 bases and J by 6 bases, with 10 bases between the two germline ends. Here the CDR3 reads CASSWSGGEQYF. CDR3 coding DNA: TGTGCCAGCAGCTGGAGTGGTGGCGAGCAGTACTTC.

V gene TRBV4-1 combines with J gene TRBJ2-2; TRBD1 matches 8 bases. The V gene's germline CDR1 is MGHRA and CDR2 YSYEKL. The CDR3 has 16 amino acids. With 2 bases clipped from V and 4 bases from J, the junction kept 6 bases outside the gene matches. CDR3 DNA sequence: TGCGCCAGCAGCCAAATTGACAGGGGAATCACCGGGGAGCTGTTTTTT. Translated: CASSQIDRGITGELFF.

V is TRBV9 and J is TRBJ2-2, with D perhaps given as TRBD1 or TRBD2 (6 bases each). Trimming removed 4 bases from V and 0 bases from J, with 16 bases in between. Per the germline V gene, CDR1 is SGDLS and CDR2 is YYNGEE. The CDR3 runs to 17 residues. The DNA for the CDR3 is TGTGCCAGCAGCCCTAGGGGGGTTCCCGCGAACACCGGGGAGCTGTTTTTT. Protein: CASSPRGVPANTGELFF.

This chain uses TRBV4-2 with TRBJ2-3; 16 positions match TRBD2. V shed 4 bases and J 4 bases; nucleotides not matched to a gene: 2. The CDR3 length is 16 residues. Germline V gene data show CDR1 as LGHNA and CDR2 as YNFKEQ. The CDR3 DNA reads TGTGCCAGCAGCCCGGGACTAGCGGGGGGGCCAGATACGCAGTATTTT. Translated: CASSPGLAGGPDTQYF.

The V gene is TRBV9, the J gene TRBJ1-5, with D unclear. Per germline, CDR1 SGDLS and CDR2 YYNGEE. The CDR3 has 14 residues. V lost 1 base and J lost 3, with 8 bases in between. Here the CDR3 reads CASSVSGNNQPQHF. The CDR3 nucleotides read TGTGCCAGCAGCGTATCAGGAAACAATCAGCCCCAGCATTTT. The variable domain in full, completed from reference TRBV9 and TRBJ1-5, reads DSGVTQTPKHLITATGQRVTLRCSPRSGDLSVYWYQQSLDQGLQFLIQYYNGEERAKGNILERFSAQQFPDLHSELNLSSLELGDSALYFCASSVSGNNQPQHFGDGTRLSIL.

The chain is built from TRBV6-5 and TRBJ1-2; D unresolved. The V gene lost 6 bases and the J gene lost 5 bases, with 16 bases spanning the gap. The CDR3 length is 14 residues. Germline V gene data show CDR1 as MNHEY and CDR2 as SVGAGI. CDR3 sequence reads: CASSPPIREYGYTF. In DNA, the CDR3 is TGTGCCAGCAGCCCACCGATTAGGGAGTATGGCTACACCTTC.

The chain joins TRBV6-1 to TRBJ2-5; D call uncertain. Germline-derived CDR1 and CDR2 are MNHNS and SASEGT. The CDR3 runs to 17 residues. Trimming removed 3 bases at V and 2 bases at J, with 19 bases between. The CDR3: CASSDTSPEPLQETQYF. CDR3 DNA: TGTGCCAGCAGTGATACCTCCCCCGAACCCCTACAAGAGACCCAGTACTTC.

The V gene is TRBV5-4, the J gene TRBJ2-7; TRBD1 matches at 7 bases. Losses at the gene ends were 2 bases for V and 1 base for J; bases not matched to a gene: 0. Germline CDR1 reads SGHNT; CDR2 reads YYREEE (reference sequence). This CDR3 has 13 residues. As DNA, the CDR3 is TGTGCCAGCAGCTTCAGGGGGTCCTACGAGCAGTACTTC. Its protein product is CASSFRGSYEQYF.

The chain joins TRBV7-6 to TRBJ1-1; 11 bases are a match to TRBD1. The CDR3 covers 14 residues. Germline values: CDR1 SGHVS, CDR2 FNYEAQ. With V trimmed by 2 bases and J by 7 bases, 3 bases remained unmatched. CDR3 residues: CASSLTGQGGEAFF. In nucleotides, the CDR3 is TGTGCCAGCAGCTTAACGGGACAGGGGGGTGAAGCTTTCTTT. The variable domain in full, with the rest retrieved from reference TRBV7-6 and TRBJ1-1, is GAGVSQSPRYKVTKRGQDVALRCDPISGHVSLYWYRQALGQGPEFLTYFNYEAQQDKSGLPNDRFSAERPEGSISTLTIQRTEQRDSAMYRCASSLTGQGGEAFFGQGTRLTVV.

V gene TRBV10-2 combines with J gene TRBJ2-7, with TRBD1 identical over 10 bases. Germline CDR1 reads WSHSY; CDR2 reads SAAADI. Losses at the gene ends were 2 bases for V and 5 bases for J; bases not matched to a gene: 3. The CDR3 has 14 amino acids. The CDR3 DNA reads TGCGCCAGCAGTGAGAGGGGACAGGGGAACGAGCAGTACTTC. It codes for CASSERGQGNEQYF.

The J gene is TRBJ1-2, the V gene TRBV9; 9 bases are shared with TRBD1. Looked up from germline, CDR1 is SGDLS and CDR2 is YYNGEE. The CDR3 loop spans 14 amino acids. V was clipped by 0 bases and J by 8 bases; unmatched bases: 5. The CDR3 DNA is TGTGCCAGCAGCGTAGGGGACAGGGTACAGGGCTACACCTTC. This encodes CASSVGDRVQGYTF.

The gene calls are TRBV6-5 and TRBJ2-2, with D perhaps matching TRBD1 (5 bases). The CDR3 is made up of 13 amino acids. With 6 bases removed from V and 6 bases from J, the gap between germline ends came to 11 bases. From germline, CDR1 is MNHEY and CDR2 SVGAGI. The CDR3: CASRAGLAGELFF. Here the CDR3 DNA reads TGTGCCAGCAGGGCAGGGTTGGCCGGGGAGCTGTTTTTT.

In this sample, this clone turned up a few times. The V call is TRBV9, the J call TRBJ2-3; TRBD1 is a possible D gene (6 bases). The CDR3 is 16 amino acids. The V gene's germline CDR1 is SGDLS and CDR2 YYNGEE. V lost 3 bases, J lost 6 bases, and 20 bases lay in between. CDR3 nucleotide sequence: TGTGCCAGCAGCGGTAGCGAGACAGGATGGGTTGATACGCAGTATTTT. This sequence encodes CASSGSETGWVDTQYF.

This clone was observed a handful of times. The chain uses TRBV30 and TRBJ2-7; TRBD1 matches at 7 bases. With 7 bases clipped from V and 2 bases from J, the junction kept 5 bases outside the gene matches. This CDR3 region has 12 residues. Per the germline V gene, CDR1 is GTSNPN and CDR2 is SVGIG (reference sequence). The CDR3 region has the DNA TGTGCCTACAAACAGGGGACCTACGAGCAGTACTTC. This encodes CAYKQGTYEQYF. Full variable domain (missing parts from reference TRBV30 and TRBJ2-7): SQTIHQWPATLVQPVGSPLSLECTVEGTSNPNLYWYRQAAGRGLQLLFYSVGIGQISSEVPQNLSASRPQDRQFILSSKKLLLSDSGFYLCAYKQGTYEQYFGPGTRLTVT.